Given below is one TCR beta chain in context. The clone's antigen remains unknown. Per-base qualities were not stored, and no clone one base away is much larger. This sample is part of a study of T cells in localized non-small cell lung cancer (dated by TCRdb to 2020 to 2021). Broadly, across the study: The study analyzed T cell repertoires of 236 early-stage NSCLC patients, comparing tumors and uninvolved tumor-adjacent lungs. The cohort comprised roughly 240 treatment-naïve NSCLC patients with resected, localized lung tumors. Of the NSCLC patients, 129 were male and some 97 were female, and the mean age was around 70 years. On the study overall, not on this receptor specifically: Of the top 100 tumor clones, a median of 57 were detected in paired uninvolved adjacent lung; around 27 were also among that lung's top 100. Multi-region tumor sequencing was not performed, so intratumor heterogeneity could not be excluded. Uninvolved tumor-adjacent lung showed the highest T cell clonality, higher than tumor, which suggests more focused antigenic responses in the uninvolved tumor-adjacent lung. Longer overall survival was associated with higher blood T cell density, whereas shorter survival was associated with higher adjacent-lung clonality. Since the design was exploratory, TCR variables were selected using unadjusted p-values with no false-discovery rate correction.

Compared with germline, V lacks 2 bases and J lacks 10 bases; bases without a gene match: 6. CDR1 and CDR2 are read off the germline V gene (reference sequence) as LNHDA and SQIVND. The CDR3 holds 13 amino acids from the cysteine to the phenylalanine. CDR3 DNA only is kept here, 39 bases in frame from base 1. TCR beta CDR3 regions were sequenced from DNA using the immunoSEQ Assay. The authors' pipeline ran thus. T cell density was computed as TCR beta template counts normalized to usable DNA estimated by amplifying housekeeping genes. Using the preseqR package, richness was estimated by extrapolating to 120,000 templates for tissue samples and 400,000 templates for PBMC samples. Clonality was defined by subtracting Pielou's evenness from one. To identify tissue-enriched TCRs, differential abundance testing was run on productive amino-acid clonotypes with a minimum total count of 5 and an alpha of 0.1. The Jaccard Index and the Morisita Overlap Index were used to quantify repertoire overlap between compartments. GLIPH grouped TCR beta CDR3s together with public tetramer-defined viral CDR3s, and a viral motif had to include at least three viral sequences and also show V-gene enrichment. TCRdb limited this immuneACCESS table to in-frame rearrangements with V and J called. A share of clones is missing; checked studies link under half to unresolved V genes, and the rest is unexplained. D and trimming were read from the DNA, whereas the V and J calls and clone size are those reported in that table. The sample data list some 7,000 clones, and about 21% of these were observed just once. The ten largest make up 3.6% of the sample.

At diagnosis, peripheral blood, uninvolved tumor-adjacent lung and tumor were collected and were preserved as a mix of fresh-frozen and FFPE material. In this chain, TRBV19 is recombined with TRBJ2-3; TRBD2 matches 7 bases in the middle. The origin of this receptor is a man aged 35 to 69 with stage III squamous cell lung carcinoma. The sequencing here drew on lung tumor tissue, taken before any cancer treatment. The DNA reads as follows: TGTGCCAGTAGTATAAGAGGGGAGGGAGCGCAGTATTTT. It codes for CASSIRGEGAQYF.